Each of the 27 T cell receptor beta chains below was sequenced from the same sample in a study of OX40 agonist ivuxolimab in advanced cancers. The assay was immunoSEQ multiplex PCR, and TCRdb's table has in-frame clones only and misses some. Of about 47,000 clones listed, under 90% are singletons. The sequencing here drew on CD4+ or CD8+ T cells sorted from blood, taken in a trial of the OX40 agonist ivuxolimab. The receptors were gathered from an adult with an advanced solid tumor such as melanoma, head and neck, liver or kidney cancer.

This chain connects TRBV11-1 to TRBJ2-7, with D perhaps TRBD2 (6 bases). From germline, CDR1 is SGHAT and CDR2 FQDESV (reference sequence). The V end was cut by 5 bases, the J end by 2 bases, with 13 bases between. The CDR3 runs 14 residues. The CDR3 loop is CASSRLVRPYEQYF. The CDR3 region has the DNA TGTGCCAGCAGCCGACTAGTACGGCCCTACGAGCAGTACTTC. Looking up the rest from reference TRBV11-1 and TRBJ2-7 gives the full variable domain: EAEVAQSPRYKITEKSQAVAFWCDPISGHATLYWYRQILGQGPELLVQFQDESVVDDSQLPKDRFSAERLKGVDSTLKIQPAELGDSAMYLCASSRLVRPYEQYFGPGTRLTVT.

The CDR3 region is CASSPGGGRNQPQHF. The CDR3 DNA follows: TGTGCCAGCAGCCCAGGTGGGGGAAGAAATCAGCCCCAGCATTTT. This sequence joins TRBV7-2 and TRBJ1-5; D perhaps matches TRBD1 (5 bases). The V gene lost 5 bases and the J gene lost 4 bases, with 15 bases spanning the gap. This CDR3 contains 15 residues. The V gene's germline CDR1 is SGHTA and CDR2 FQGNSA.

This clone came up once. The rearrangement links TRBV5-5 to TRBJ1-1, with a weak D call TRBD1 (5 bases). V lost 0 bases and J 2 bases, leaving 11 bases between the germline ends. This CDR3 has 15 amino acids. Germline assignment: CDR1 SGHKS and CDR2 YYEKEE (reference sequence). The CDR3 reads CASSLGGRTNTEAFF. CDR3 coding DNA: TGTGCCAGCAGCTTGGGAGGCAGGACAAACACTGAAGCTTTCTTT.

CDR3 in DNA: TGTGCCAGCAGTCAGACCCGGGATACGCAGTATTTT. Encoded protein: CASSQTRDTQYF. The J gene is TRBJ2-3, the V gene TRBV28; D remains ambiguous. CDR3 length equals 12 residues. Germline V gene sequence: CDR1 MDHEN, CDR2 SYDVKM. V gave up 5 bases and J gave up 6 bases, with 9 bases separating them.

This chain uses TRBV30 with TRBJ1-5, with TRBD1 as a possible D gene (6 bases). The CDR3 loop spans 15 amino acids. In germline, CDR1 is GTSNPN, CDR2 SVGIG (reference sequence). Trimming took 1 base from V and 2 from J, leaving 12 bases between them. DNA for the CDR3: TGTGCCTGGAGTGGGGGGGGGCTCGGCAATCAGCCCCAGCATTTT. Amino acids: CAWSGGGLGNQPQHF.

In DNA, the CDR3 is TGTGCCAGCAGTCCAGCCTATAGGGGCGCGGGGGAGCTGTTTTTT. Translation gives CASSPAYRGAGELFF. This chain connects TRBV28 to TRBJ2-2; TRBD1 is a possible D gene (5 bases). CDR1 MDHEN and CDR2 SYDVKM come from the germline V gene. CDR3 length equals 15 residues. V was clipped by 5 bases and J by 8 bases, with 18 bases between them.

A single count supports this clone. The chain recombines TRBV7-9 with TRBJ2-5; maybe TRBD2 (5 bases). Germline V gene lookup returns CDR1 SEHNR and CDR2 FQNEAQ (reference sequence). Trimming left V 3 bases short and J 2 bases short, with 10 bases between. The CDR3 is made up of 14 amino acids. The CDR3 loop is CASSFRLSQETQYF. CDR3 nucleotides: TGTGCCAGCAGCTTCCGACTATCACAAGAGACCCAGTACTTC.

CDR3 residues: CAWGRIYEQYF. DNA of the CDR3: TGTGCCTGGGGTAGGATCTACGAGCAGTACTTC. The chain combines TRBV30 with TRBJ2-7; no clear D. The CDR3 contains 11 residues. Trimming removed 5 bases from V and 3 bases from J, with 8 bases in between. Germline lookup yields CDR1 GTSNPN and CDR2 SVGIG (reference sequence).

The rearrangement links TRBV7-2 to TRBJ1-5; 12 nucleotides match TRBD1. With 8 bases clipped from V and 3 bases from J, the junction kept 14 bases outside the gene matches. The CDR3 sequence is 18 residues long. Germline assignment: CDR1 SGHTA and CDR2 FQGNSA. CDR3 amino acids: CASPGGGQGARPNQPQHF. The CDR3 DNA follows: TGTGCCAGCCCAGGGGGGGGACAGGGGGCGCGACCCAATCAGCCCCAGCATTTT.

This sequence joins TRBV10-3 and TRBJ2-4; the match to TRBD1 covers 8 bases. CDR1 and CDR2 (germline): ENHRY, SYGVKD. The junction had 10 bases not matched to a gene; V was cut back by 0 bases and J by 9 bases. The CDR3 extends over 16 amino acids. The CDR3 nucleotides read TGTGCCATCAGTGAGTCGAAGGGGACAGGAGGGCCCATTCAGTACTTC. It encodes CAISESKGTGGPIQYF.

A few counts support this clone. V is TRBV28 and J is TRBJ1-4; 10 bases align to TRBD1. Trimming at V came to 1 base and at J to 7 bases, leaving 6 bases not matched to a gene. This CDR3 region has 16 residues. From germline, CDR1 is MDHEN and CDR2 SYDVKM. The CDR3 bases are TGTGCCAGCAGTTTATTCATCCGGGACAGGGGTGAAAAACTGTTTTTT. It encodes CASSLFIRDRGEKLFF.

The chain is built from TRBV29-1 and TRBJ1-2; D uncertain. Trimming shortened V by 1 base and J by 5 bases, and 8 bases separated the two germline ends. The CDR3 is 12 amino acids. CDR1 is SQVTM, CDR2 ANQGSEA, per germline. The CDR3 DNA reads TGCAGCGTTGAAGTCCCCAGTTATGGCTACACCTTC. Residues: CSVEVPSYGYTF.

The rearrangement joins TRBV9 to TRBJ2-3, with D hard to call. Per germline, CDR1 SGDLS and CDR2 YYNGEE. Trimming pared 6 bases from V and 0 bases from J, leaving 17 bases between. The length of the CDR3 is 16 residues. The CDR3 region has the DNA TGTGCCAGCAACAGACAAGCAGAGCCTAGCACAGATACGCAGTATTTT. It specifies CASNRQAEPSTDTQYF.

The genes are TRBV6-5 and TRBJ2-7, with D possibly being TRBD2 (6 bases). In germline, CDR1 is MNHEY, CDR2 SVGAGI. Trimming took 2 bases from V and 7 from J, leaving 15 bases between them. This CDR3 is built from 14 residues. CDR3 in DNA: TGTGCCAGCAGTTACCAAGGGACTGACTGGGAGCAGTACTTC. Translated: CASSYQGTDWEQYF.

This clone occurred once. CDR3 coding DNA: TGTGCCAGCAGTGACCAGATGTGGACTAGTTTAGATACGCAGTATTTT. Translation gives CASSDQMWTSLDTQYF. This chain connects TRBV6-1 to TRBJ2-3; TRBD2 agrees at 7 bases. CDR3 length: 16 residues. Germline V gene sequence: CDR1 MNHNS, CDR2 SASEGT. The trim removed 3 bases at V and 5 bases at J, leaving 11 bases unmatched.

The gene calls are TRBV7-9 and TRBJ2-5, with 9 bases lining up with TRBD1. Per germline, CDR1 SEHNR and CDR2 FQNEAQ (reference sequence). The V gene end was trimmed by 6 bases and the J gene end by 2 bases; junction bases not matched to a gene: 7. The CDR3 runs to 15 residues. The CDR3, as DNA: TGTGCCAGCAGTCCAGGACAGGGGAAACAAGAGACCCAGTACTTC. This encodes CASSPGQGKQETQYF.

V gene TRBV28 combines with J gene TRBJ2-2; perhaps TRBD1 as D (5 bases). CDR3 length: 13 amino acids. The germline V gene has CDR1 MDHEN and CDR2 SYDVKM. Trimming pared 4 bases from V and 5 bases from J, leaving 8 bases between. The CDR3 region is CASSSDSTGELFF. In DNA form, the CDR3 reads TGTGCCAGCAGTTCTGACAGTACCGGGGAGCTGTTTTTT.

The V call is TRBV6-6, the J call TRBJ2-1; no definite D call. Trimming left V 5 bases short and J 5 bases short, with 10 bases between. The CDR3 length is 13 residues. Germline CDR1 MNHNY, CDR2 SVGAGI (reference sequence). CDR3 residues: CASSPLLDNEQFF. In DNA form, the CDR3 reads TGTGCCAGCAGTCCCCTTCTGGACAATGAGCAGTTCTTC.

This rearrangement joins TRBV5-1 to TRBJ2-1; D possibly corresponds to TRBD2 (5 bases). The CDR3 contains 15 residues. V lost 2 bases and J lost 0, with 9 bases in between. Germline V gives CDR1 SGHRS, CDR2 YFSETQ. CDR3 residues: CASSLSSGSYNEQFF. DNA for the CDR3: TGCGCCAGCAGCTTATCAAGCGGCTCCTACAATGAGCAGTTCTTC. Full variable domain (rest looked up from reference TRBV5-1 and TRBJ2-1): KAGVTQTPRYLIKTRGQQVTLSCSPISGHRSVSWYQQTPGQGLQFLFEYFSETQRNKGNFPGRFSGRQFSNSRSEMNVSTLELGDSALYLCASSLSSGSYNEQFFGPGTRLTVL.

The chain combines TRBV7-9 with TRBJ2-5; the D gene is possibly TRBD1 (6 bases). Germline V gives CDR1 SEHNR, CDR2 FQNEAQ (reference sequence). V was cut by 8 bases and J by 2 bases, with 12 bases left in between. This CDR3 comprises 13 residues. The CDR3 DNA sequence: TGTGCCAGCTCATGGGGGACACAAGAGACCCAGTACTTC. Translating it yields CASSWGTQETQYF. Using reference TRBV7-9 and TRBJ2-5 for the parts outside the CDR3, the full variable domain is DTGVSQNPRHKITKRGQNVTFRCDPISEHNRLYWYRQTLGQGPEFLTYFQNEAQLEKSRLLSDRFSAERPKGSFSTLEIQRTEQGDSAMYLCASSWGTQETQYFGPGTRLLVL.

V is TRBV9 and J is TRBJ2-1; 7 nucleotides agree with TRBD1. Germline CDR1 is SGDLS and CDR2 is YYNGEE. The trim removed 2 bases at V and 3 bases at J, leaving 2 bases unmatched. This CDR3 comprises 14 residues. The CDR3 DNA follows: TGTGCCAGCAGCGTCAGGGGGAGCTACAATGAGCAGTTCTTC. This translates into CASSVRGSYNEQFF.

The rearrangement joins TRBV7-8 to TRBJ2-7; D uncertain. The CDR3 totals 14 residues. Trimming cost V 6 bases and J 5 bases, with 17 bases left between them. The germline CDR1 and CDR2 sequences are SGHVS and FQNEAQ. CDR3 nucleotide sequence: TGTGCCAGCAGTCATAGTGTAGGAGACGACGAGCAGTACTTC. As protein: CASSHSVGDDEQYF. Supplemented by reference TRBV7-8 and TRBJ2-7, the full variable domain reads GAGVSQSPRYKVAKRGQDVALRCDPISGHVSLFWYQQALGQGPEFLTYFQNEAQLDKSGLPSDRFFAERPEGSVSTLKIQRTQQEDSAVYLCASSHSVGDDEQYFGPGTRLTVT.

This chain uses TRBV6-5 with TRBJ2-7, with TRBD1 matching over 7 bases. This CDR3 is built from 15 residues. J gave up 5 bases and V 2 bases, and 9 bases lay outside the gene matches. Germline V gene lookup returns CDR1 MNHEY and CDR2 SVGAGI. The CDR3 nucleotides read TGTGCCAGCAGTTACGTAACAGGGGATTCCAACGAGCAGTACTTC. The encoded protein is CASSYVTGDSNEQYF.

This clone ranks as medium-sized. This chain joins TRBV21-1 and TRBJ2-7. TRBV21-1 is described as a pseudogene. This CDR3 comprises 14 residues. CDR3 nucleotide sequence: TGTGCCAGCAGCAAAGAGCCGGGGCACTACGAGCAGTACTTC. Protein product: CASSKEPGHYEQYF.

V is TRBV4-2 and J is TRBJ2-2, with D possibly being TRBD1 (5 bases). The CDR3 is made up of 18 amino acids. Germline V gives CDR1 LGHNA, CDR2 YNFKEQ. Trimming took 0 bases from V and 3 from J, leaving 17 bases between them. The CDR3 here is CASSQDPQGIMDTGELFF. The CDR3, as DNA: TGTGCCAGCAGCCAAGACCCGCAGGGCATCATGGACACCGGGGAGCTGTTTTTT.

This chain joins TRBV11-3 and TRBJ2-7; 10 positions match TRBD1. V was pared by 0 bases and J by 4 bases, with 6 bases of the junction left unmatched. Germline-derived CDR1 and CDR2 are SGHNT and YENEEA. This CDR3 is 16 amino acids long. DNA for the CDR3: TGTGCCAGCAGCTTAGAGACGGGACAGGGGACTTACGAGCAGTACTTC. Protein: CASSLETGQGTYEQYF.

The chain couples TRBV7-2 to TRBJ1-4; no firm D call. The germline gives CDR1 SGHTA, CDR2 FQGNSA. The CDR3 sequence is 17 residues long. V was trimmed by 5 bases and J by 4 bases, leaving 20 bases between them. CDR3 sequence reads: CASSRQVLRTNNEKLFF. The CDR3 DNA reads as TGTGCCAGCAGCAGACAAGTACTCAGGACCAATAATGAAAAACTGTTTTTT.